Listed here is a single T cell receptor beta chain. The source of the sample is a study of CD8 T cells in Susac syndrome. This CDR3 contains 14 residues. The germline CDR1 and CDR2 sequences are MDHEN and SYDVKM. The V end was cut by 3 bases, the J end by 6 bases, with 15 bases between. Random hexamers were used to reverse transcribe roughly 0.45 to 1 ug of RNA. It was immunoSEQ multiplex PCR that amplified TCR beta CDR3 across 54 Vbeta and 13 Jbeta. TCRdb called the immunoSEQ multiplex PCR reads again in MiXCR, with one record for every CDR3 protein. This table has a few hundred thousand distinct CDR3 sequences, 65% to 90% appearing once.

The receptor was derived from a human donor with multiple sclerosis. Sequencing input: CD8+ T cells from PBMCs. The gene calls are TRBV28 and TRBJ2-7; possibly TRBD1 for D (5 bases). The CDR3 coding sequence is TGTGCCAGCAGTTTCGGCCAGGGAAGGGGCGAGCAGTACTTC. Its translation is CASSFGQGRGEQYF.